A selection of T cell receptor beta chains follows, all from one sample in a study of T-cell memory formation after mild COVID-19. TCRdb reprocessed the 5' RACE reads with MiXCR, giving one entry per CDR3 protein. The repertoire holds about 560,000 distinct CDR3 sequences, about a sixth seen once, with more than 10% in the top ten. Sequencing was carried out using PBMCs or a T cell subset sorted from them (not recorded which). Receptors originate from an adult woman who had mild COVID-19 (a few samples of this study predate the infection). Cell type and time point are not known. Both conserved end residues are part of each CDR3. D genes are given only for firm matches. Only some rows state a clone size, as once, few, many or a class for expanded clones.

d_call,clone_size,v_call,j_call,cdr3_aa,cdr3_nt
TRBD2,-,TRBV12-3/TRBV12-4,TRBJ2-1,CATRTSGVNEQFF,TGTGCCACCCGGACTAGCGGAGTCAATGAGCAGTTCTTC
-,few,TRBV5-5,TRBJ2-3,CASSLEGTLAASSTDTQYF,TGTGCCAGCAGCTTGGAGGGGACCTTAGCGGCTTCTAGCACAGATACGCAGTATTTT
-,few,TRBV7-9,TRBJ2-1,CASRPSPTDNEQFF,TGTGCCAGCAGGCCTTCGCCTACCGACAATGAGCAGTTCTTC
-,-,TRBV19,TRBJ2-6,CASSKWLRRDGDSGANVLTF,TGTGCCAGTAGTAAATGGCTCAGGAGGGATGGGGACTCTGGGGCCAACGTCCTGACTTTC
TRBD1,-,TRBV7-2,TRBJ1-3,CASSLVGGQLLSGNTIYF,TGTGCCAGCAGCTTAGTAGGGGGACAGCTCCTCTCTGGAAACACCATATATTTT
-,-,TRBV7-6,TRBJ2-1,CASSAEIAELYNEQFF,TGTGCCAGCAGCGCAGAGATAGCGGAGCTCTACAATGAGCAGTTCTTC
TRBD1,once,TRBV6-1,TRBJ1-1,CASPRGQEAFF,TGTGCCAGCCCGAGGGGACAGGAAGCTTTCTTT
-,-,TRBV7-2,TRBJ2-1,CAGSSSRTAYNEQFF,TGTGCCGGCAGCTCCTCTCGGACGGCTTACAATGAGCAGTTCTTC
TRBD2,-,TRBV7-9,TRBJ2-7,CASTLAGGELYF,TGTGCCAGCACCCTAGCGGGGGGAGAGCTGTACTTC
-,-,TRBV24-1,TRBJ1-3,CATSRGSGNTIYF,TGTGCCACCAGTCGGGGCTCTGGAAACACCATATATTTT
TRBD1,-,TRBV12-3/TRBV12-4,TRBJ1-5,CASSLDRGTNQPQHF,TGTGCCAGCAGCTTGGACAGGGGGACCAATCAGCCCCAGCATTTT
-,-,TRBV27,TRBJ2-1,CASSSWTTAEFF,TGTGCCAGCAGTTCCTGGACTACCGCGGAGTTCTTC
-,few,TRBV4-1,TRBJ1-3,CASSQEPSVSGNTIYF,TGCGCCAGCAGCCAAGAACCAAGTGTCTCTGGAAACACCATATATTTT
-,-,TRBV24-1,TRBJ2-1,CATRMGGYNEQFF,TGTGCCACCAGAATGGGAGGTTACAATGAGCAGTTCTTC
TRBD2,many,TRBV7-2,TRBJ2-7,CASSHETSGRDYEQYF,TGTGCCAGCAGCCACGAGACTAGCGGGAGGGATTACGAGCAGTACTTC
-,-,TRBV5-4,TRBJ1-1,CASSLNGRGTFF,TGTGCCAGCAGCTTGAATGGCCGGGGAACTTTCTTT
TRBD1,once,TRBV20-1,TRBJ2-1,CSARKEGGAYNEQFF,TGCAGTGCTCGAAAGGAAGGGGGCGCCTACAATGAGCAGTTCTTC
-,-,TRBV18,TRBJ2-3,CASSPANRPSTDTQYF,TGTGCCAGCTCACCGGCGAACAGACCTAGCACAGATACGCAGTATTTT
TRBD1,-,TRBV24-1,TRBJ2-7,CATAGDSGLEQYF,TGTGCCACCGCCGGGGACAGCGGCCTTGAGCAGTACTTC
TRBD1,-,TRBV20-1,TRBJ1-5,CSARVGGTHYSNQPQHF,TGCAGTGCTAGAGTAGGGGGCACCCACTATAGCAATCAGCCCCAGCATTTT
-,few,TRBV7-9,TRBJ2-1,CASSLASLAEYNEQFF,TGTGCCAGCAGCTTAGCGAGTCTAGCCGAATACAATGAGCAGTTCTTC
-,-,TRBV5-1,TRBJ2-5,CASSFRRGQTQYF,TGCGCCAGCAGCTTTAGGAGGGGACAGACCCAGTACTTC
TRBD2,few,TRBV5-1,TRBJ2-7,CASSLILAGGRFYEQYF,TGCGCCAGCAGCTTGATACTAGCGGGGGGCCGTTTCTACGAGCAGTACTTC
-,few,TRBV24-1,TRBJ1-1,CATRDEADTEAFF,TGTGCCACCAGAGACGAAGCGGACACTGAAGCTTTCTTT
-,few,TRBV5-1,TRBJ1-1,CASSLEWQAMNTEAFF,TGCGCCAGCAGCTTGGAGTGGCAGGCAATGAACACTGAAGCTTTCTTT
-,few,TRBV30,TRBJ1-1,CAWKGGASEAFF,TGTGCCTGGAAGGGGGGCGCCTCTGAAGCTTTCTTT
TRBD1,-,TRBV20-1,TRBJ1-1,CSVFTLGQGWNTEAFF,TGCAGTGTTTTCACCTTGGGACAGGGATGGAACACTGAAGCTTTCTTT
-,few,TRBV20-1,TRBJ2-3,CSARGTEYTDTQYF,TGCAGTGCTAGAGGGACCGAATACACAGATACGCAGTATTTT